Shown below are 21 T cell receptor beta chains from a single sample sequenced in a study of blood T cell repertoires in COVID-19. Repertoires were generated with immunoSEQ multiplex PCR, while TCRdb's copy carries only in-frame clones and drops some. Among 150,000 to 200,000 clones listed, around 80% were seen once. Sequencing input: peripheral blood. The receptor set was obtained from a man between 60 and 70 years old with active or convalescent COVID-19.

The chain has TRBV5-4 and TRBJ2-1; 10 bases are shared with TRBD2. The CDR3 extends over 16 amino acids. V shed 4 bases, J shed 0 bases, and the junction held 4 bases outside the gene matches. From germline, CDR1 is SGHNT and CDR2 YYREEE (reference sequence). The CDR3 loop is CASSGGLATSYNEQFF. The CDR3 nucleotides read TGTGCCAGCAGCGGGGGACTAGCGACCTCCTACAATGAGCAGTTCTTC.

This chain connects TRBV7-2 to TRBJ2-5; 7 nucleotides match TRBD2. The junction had 9 bases not matched to a gene; V was cut back by 3 bases and J by 5 bases. The germline V gene has CDR1 SGHTA and CDR2 FQGNSA. CDR3 length: 15 residues. The CDR3 sequence: CASSFYSAGEETQYF. The CDR3 DNA is TGTGCCAGCAGCTTCTACTCTGCGGGAGAGGAGACCCAGTACTTC.

The V and J genes are TRBV10-3 and TRBJ2-5; maybe TRBD1 (5 bases). The germline V gene encodes CDR1 ENHRY and CDR2 SYGVKD. The V end was cut by 11 bases, the J end by 2 bases, with 6 bases between. CDR3 length: 10 amino acids. The CDR3, as DNA: TGTGCCGCAGGGCAAGAGACCCAGTACTTC. Its protein product is CAAGQETQYF.

This clone appeared a single time. The V call is TRBV3-1 (or the pseudogene TRBV3-2), the J call TRBJ1-1; D gene ambiguous. This CDR3 region has 14 residues. CDR1 and CDR2 from the germline V gene are LGHDT and YNNKEL (reference sequence). Deletions cut 1 base from V and 9 bases from J, with 15 bases between. The CDR3 loop is CASSQASGIQQAFF. CDR3 coding DNA: TGTGCCAGCAGCCAAGCGTCCGGGATCCAACAAGCTTTCTTT.

This chain links TRBV3-1 (or the pseudogene TRBV3-2) with TRBJ1-1, with D hard to call. The V end lost 2 bases, the J end lost 7 bases, and 5 bases lay between the germline ends. The germline CDR1 and CDR2 sequences are LGHDT and YNNKEL (reference sequence). The CDR3 has 11 residues. The CDR3 DNA reads as TGTGCCAGCAGCCAATCTCTTGAAGCTTTCTTT. This encodes CASSQSLEAFF.

The CDR3 DNA reads as TGTGCCAGCAGCCAAGGAGCCGGGACAGGGGGAAAGGATTCACCCCTCCACTTT. Amino acid sequence: CASSQGAGTGGKDSPLHF. The genes are TRBV14 and TRBJ1-6, with TRBD1 identical over 11 bases. The CDR3 consists of 18 residues. Germline V CDR1 and CDR2: SGHDN, FVKESK. The V and J ends lost 1 base and 8 bases, in that order; junction bases with no gene match: 10.

This clone was observed a handful of times. The rearrangement uses TRBV7-9 and TRBJ1-4; 8 nucleotides match TRBD1. The V and J ends lost 4 bases and 8 bases, in that order; junction bases with no gene match: 6. Germline V gives CDR1 SEHNR, CDR2 FQNEAQ (reference sequence). The CDR3 contains 14 residues. CDR3 in amino acids: CASSSGQGVEKLFF. CDR3 nucleotides: TGTGCCAGCAGCTCCGGACAGGGCGTCGAAAAACTGTTTTTT.

V is TRBV25-1 and J is TRBJ2-3; 11 nucleotides align to TRBD1. With V trimmed by 5 bases and J by 5 bases, 9 bases remained unmatched. This CDR3 has 16 amino acids. Germline CDR1 is MGHDK and CDR2 is SYGVNS. CDR3 bases: TGTGCCAGCAGTTCCACCGGGACAGGGGGAAGAGATACGCAGTATTTT. It yields the protein CASSSTGTGGRDTQYF.

The J gene is TRBJ1-2, the V gene TRBV5-5, with D possibly matching TRBD1 (5 bases). The CDR3 covers 13 residues. Trimming took 7 bases from V and 7 from J, leaving 17 bases between them. Germline V gene sequence: CDR1 SGHKS, CDR2 YYEKEE (reference sequence). The CDR3 sequence: CASASGGTSGYTF. The DNA of the CDR3 is TGTGCCAGCGCCTCTGGGGGGACCTCTGGCTACACCTTC.

CDR3 residues: CASSQDAPRSGNTIYF. The CDR3 DNA reads TGCGCCAGCAGCCAAGATGCGCCCCGCTCTGGAAACACCATATATTTT. The chain uses TRBV4-1 and TRBJ1-3; the D is unclear. Germline V gene data show CDR1 as MGHRA and CDR2 as YSYEKL. Between the trimmed V and J ends, which lost 0 bases and 0 bases, there was a span of 9 bases. The CDR3 is 16 residues long.

This chain uses TRBV27 with TRBJ1-2, with unresolved D. V dropped 6 bases and J dropped 4 bases, with 12 bases sitting between them. This CDR3 region has 13 residues. Germline-derived CDR1 and CDR2 are MNHEY and SMNVEV (reference sequence). The CDR3 spells CASRRGSGYGYTF. The CDR3 DNA reads TGTGCCAGCAGGCGAGGGTCGGGCTATGGCTACACCTTC.

The count of this clone is one. This chain joins TRBV14 and TRBJ2-2; the match to TRBD2 covers 7 bases. This CDR3 is built from 16 residues. V lost 5 bases, J lost 1 base, and 7 bases stayed unmatched. Germline V gene lookup returns CDR1 SGHDN and CDR2 FVKESK. The CDR3 protein is CASSKSSGGNTGELFF. The CDR3 DNA is TGTGCCAGCAGCAAATCTAGCGGAGGGAACACCGGGGAGCTGTTTTTT. Based on the CDR3 plus reference TRBV14 and TRBJ2-2, the full variable domain is EAGVTQFPSHSVIEKGQTVTLRCDPISGHDNLYWYRRVMGKEIKFLLHFVKESKQDESGMPNNRFLAERTGGTYSTLKVQPAELEDSGVYFCASSKSSGGNTGELFFGEGSRLTVL.

In nucleotides, the CDR3 is TGTGCCATCAATCAACAGGCAGTACCCGGCACTGAAGCTTTCTTT. It is translated as CAINQQAVPGTEAFF. V gene TRBV10-3 combines with J gene TRBJ1-1, with D possibly being TRBD1 (5 bases). V was clipped by 7 bases and J by 4 bases, with 19 bases between them. The CDR3 totals 15 residues. CDR1 ENHRY and CDR2 SYGVKD come from the germline V gene.

This chain uses TRBV24-1 with TRBJ2-3, with TRBD2 matching 7 bases. The CDR3 runs 13 residues. J was trimmed by 4 bases and V by 6 bases; bases with no gene match: 3. Per the germline V gene, CDR1 is KGHDR and CDR2 is SFDVKD. The CDR3 coding sequence is TGTGCCACCAGTCTCGCGGGAGCAGATACGCAGTATTTT. It yields the protein CATSLAGADTQYF.

The rearrangement uses TRBV4-1 and TRBJ1-2, with 7 bases lining up with TRBD1. The CDR3 is made up of 16 amino acids. Germline CDR1 is MGHRA and CDR2 is YSYEKL. V lost 1 base, J lost 5 bases, and 10 bases stayed unmatched. DNA for the CDR3: TGCGCCAGCAGCCAAGTGGCGGGACAGCGCTCGTATGGCTACACCTTC. Protein product: CASSQVAGQRSYGYTF.

This clone was picked up a small number of times. Other nucleotide sequences in the sample specify the same CDR3. The V and J genes are TRBV5-1 and TRBJ1-1; TRBD1 is a possible D gene (6 bases). Deletions cut 4 bases from V and 2 bases from J, with 15 bases between. The germline V gene encodes CDR1 SGHRS and CDR2 YFSETQ. CDR3 length: 15 amino acids. This CDR3 is CASSPDSRGNTEAFF. DNA of the CDR3: TGCGCCAGCAGCCCTGACAGCAGGGGTAACACTGAAGCTTTCTTT.

The V gene is TRBV5-5, the J gene TRBJ1-3; the D gene is possibly TRBD1 (6 bases). The CDR3 spans 14 residues. V was trimmed by 4 bases and J by 1 base, leaving 9 bases between them. Per germline, CDR1 SGHKS and CDR2 YYEKEE (reference sequence). CDR3 in amino acids: CASSLQGSGNTIYF. CDR3 DNA sequence: TGTGCCAGCAGCCTACAGGGTTCTGGAAACACCATATATTTT.

J is TRBJ2-3 and V is TRBV9; D is ambiguous. V lost 3 bases to trimming and J lost 9 bases, with 23 bases between them. Germline V gene sequence: CDR1 SGDLS, CDR2 YYNGEE. The CDR3 consists of 16 residues. The CDR3 loop is CASSAGDWQSTRTQYF. For the CDR3, the DNA is TGTGCCAGCAGCGCCGGCGACTGGCAGTCCACTCGGACGCAGTATTTT. The full variable domain, rest sourced from reference TRBV9 and TRBJ2-3, is DSGVTQTPKHLITATGQRVTLRCSPRSGDLSVYWYQQSLDQGLQFLIQYYNGEERAKGNILERFSAQQFPDLHSELNLSSLELGDSALYFCASSAGDWQSTRTQYFGPGTRLTVL.

This sequence joins TRBV9 and TRBJ2-3; the match to TRBD2 covers 8 bases. V lost 4 bases, J lost 5 bases, and 12 bases stayed unmatched. The CDR3 consists of 16 residues. Germline loops: CDR1 SGDLS, CDR2 YYNGEE. CDR3 nucleotides: TGTGCCAGCAGCCCCCGGGCGGGACTAGTCGGAGATACGCAGTATTTT. This codes for CASSPRAGLVGDTQYF. The full variable domain, completed using reference TRBV9 and TRBJ2-3, is DSGVTQTPKHLITATGQRVTLRCSPRSGDLSVYWYQQSLDQGLQFLIQYYNGEERAKGNILERFSAQQFPDLHSELNLSSLELGDSALYFCASSPRAGLVGDTQYFGPGTRLTVL.

The V gene is TRBV15, the J gene TRBJ1-6; no definite D call. Trimming took 1 base from V and 8 from J, leaving 3 bases between them. Looked up from germline, CDR1 is LNHNV and CDR2 is YYDKDF (reference sequence). This CDR3 spans 12 amino acids. The CDR3 is CATSRADSPLHF. The CDR3 DNA is TGTGCCACCAGCAGAGCGGATTCACCCCTCCACTTT. Full variable domain (rest looked up from reference TRBV15 and TRBJ1-6): DAMVIQNPRYQVTQFGKPVTLSCSQTLNHNVMYWYQQKSSQAPKLLFHYYDKDFNNEADTPDNFQSRRPNTSFCFLDIRSPGLGDTAMYLCATSRADSPLHFGNGTRLTVT.

This rearrangement joins TRBV2 to TRBJ1-1, with D possibly TRBD1 on 6 matching bases. The V and J ends lost 8 bases and 8 bases respectively, with 15 bases between them. The CDR3 length is 12 residues. The V gene's germline CDR1 is SNHLY and CDR2 FYNNEI. CDR3 DNA: TGTGCCAGCGTTATCAGGGGTGGCGAAGCTTTCTTT. Translation gives CASVIRGGEAFF.